This paragraph reports one TCR beta chain. Its antigen remains unidentified. CDR1 is MNHNS, CDR2 SASEGT, per germline. The V segment lost 7 bases and the J segment 3 bases; nucleotides outside the gene matches: 9. The CDR3 contains 14 residues. This sample stems from a study of OX40 agonist ivuxolimab in advanced cancers. Whole-study context: Ivuxolimab, an agonist antibody against OX40 (CD134), was given to patients. The mean age was about 57 years, ranging from about 20 to 90, with less than 90% of participants male. Findings and limits, study-wide: Relative to CD4+, CD8+ T cells held more expanded clones on average.

Sequenced by immunoSEQ multiplex PCR; TCRdb stores in-frame clones only, minus some. The sample yields 95,000 to 150,000 clones, roughly nine tenths seen once. The sequences come from CD4+ or CD8+ T cells sorted from blood, collected in a trial of the OX40 agonist ivuxolimab. The chain combines TRBV6-1 with TRBJ2-7; TRBD1 matches 7 bases. The TCR sequence derives from an adult with an advanced solid tumor such as melanoma, head and neck, liver or kidney cancer. CDR3 in DNA: TGTGCCAGCAACCCGGGACAGTCCTTCTACGAGCAGTACTTC. It yields the protein CASNPGQSFYEQYF.